The 6 T cell receptor beta chains listed next were all sequenced from one sample in a study of CD8 T cells in ankylosing spondylitis (dated by TCRdb to the late 2010s). What the research found in general, with its limitations: A TCR beta motif made up of several highly homologous amino acid variants appeared to be characteristic of blood from ankylosing spondylitis patients.

Library preparation employed 5' RACE. The instrument was an Illumina HiSeq 2500. Starting from the raw public reads, TCRdb applied fastp trimming at Q25, assembled clones with MiXCR and retained in-frame beta chains. CDR3 protein sequences are deduplicated, and each keeps its most common genes and DNA. This sample is represented by about 400,000 distinct CDR3 sequences; approximately 20% of them were singletons. Of the sample, about 16% is held by the ten largest clones. No antigen has been identified for these receptors. Sequencing was done on a sample of blood, either unsorted or a sorted T cell fraction (not recorded which). The receptors here all came from a male donor with ankylosing spondylitis.

This clonotype appeared a few times. The chain combines TRBV28 with TRBJ2-1, with TRBD2 matching 9 bases. The CDR3 has 16 amino acids. Germline V gene lookup returns CDR1 MDHEN and CDR2 SYDVKM. The trim removed 6 bases at V and 5 bases at J, leaving 11 bases unmatched. The CDR3 region has the DNA TGTGCCAGCAGATCTAGCGGGATAAGAACGAACAATGAGCAGTTCTTC. Protein product: CASRSSGIRTNNEQFF.

The rearrangement uses TRBV28 and TRBJ2-7, with D maybe TRBD1 (6 bases). This CDR3 spans 11 amino acids. The germline V and J ends were trimmed by 6 bases and 7 bases, with 10 bases remaining between them. CDR1 MDHEN and CDR2 SYDVKM come from the germline V gene. The CDR3 reads CASRSGQEQYF. Here the CDR3 DNA reads TGTGCCAGCAGATCTGGACAGGAGCAGTACTTC.

This clonotype was seen only a few times. Mismatch with germline at one junction end may stem from a read error. The chain is built from TRBV7-7 and TRBJ2-2; perhaps TRBD2 as D (5 bases). Looked up from germline, CDR1 is SSHAT and CDR2 is FNYEAQ (reference sequence). The CDR3 consists of 14 residues. The CDR3 sequence is CASSLARGTGELFF. CDR3 bases: TGTGCTAGCAGCTTAGCTCGCGGGACCGGGGAGCTGTTTTTT.

The chain carries TRBV10-3 and TRBJ2-3; no clear D. This CDR3 contains 15 residues. Trimming stripped 0 bases from V and 1 base from J, with 8 bases between. Per the germline V gene, CDR1 is ENHRY and CDR2 is SYGVKD. This CDR3 is CAISESKLRTDTQYF. CDR3 sequence (DNA): TGTGCCATCAGTGAGTCGAAGCTCCGCACAGATACGCAGTATTTT.

The genes are TRBV12-3 or TRBV12-4 and TRBJ2-7; 9 bases map to TRBD1. With 2 bases clipped from V and 3 bases from J, the junction kept 2 bases outside the gene matches. This CDR3 is built from 14 residues. This CDR3 is CASSLRQGDYEQYF. CDR3 coding DNA: TGTGCCAGCAGTTTAAGACAGGGGGACTACGAGCAGTACTTC.

V gene TRBV10-3 combines with J gene TRBJ2-1; 13 positions agree with TRBD2. Germline CDR1 and CDR2: ENHRY and SYGVKD. This CDR3 is built from 15 residues. With V trimmed by 5 bases and J by 7 bases, 5 bases remained unmatched. CDR3 coding DNA: TGTGCCATCAGTAAACCGGGACTAGCGGGAAATGAGCAGTTCTTC. Amino acids: CAISKPGLAGNEQFF.